Each of the 14 T cell receptor beta chains below was sequenced from the same sample in a study of T cell changes during pregnancy in multiple sclerosis (dated by TCRdb to between 2018 and 2020). Library creation used the immunoSEQ multiplex PCR assay. TCRdb's version of the immuneACCESS table is confined to in-frame rearrangements and falls short of the full clone set. An unresolved V gene accounts for under half of the shortfall where checked; the remainder is of unknown origin. This sample lists roughly 30,000 clones; roughly 89% were detected once. Jointly, the top ten make up more than 9% of the sample. Sequences were derived from CD8+ T cells from peripheral blood mononuclear cells, sampled in the second trimester of pregnancy. All receptors derive from a female donor with multiple sclerosis, enrolled in a pregnancy study.

This clone was recorded only once. This sequence joins TRBV13 and TRBJ2-5; D is ambiguous. The end of the DNA is better explained by TRBJ2-7, so the J call may be wrong. The CDR3 runs to 13 residues. The germline V gene has CDR1 PRHDT and CDR2 FYEKMQ (reference sequence). CDR3 DNA: TGTGCCAGCAGCTTATCCCTCTCCTACGAGCAGTACTTC. Translation gives CASSLSLSYEQYF.

This clone showed up just once. The chain links TRBV2 to TRBJ2-4; 8 bases are shared with TRBD1. The CDR3 has 18 amino acids. Looked up from germline, CDR1 is SNHLY and CDR2 is FYNNEI. Trimming cost V 7 bases and J 0 bases; bases outside gene matches: 14. CDR3 sequence (DNA): TGTGCCAGCAAGATCGACAGGGGAACCAGCCTAGCCAAAAACATTCAGTACTTC. Its protein product is CASKIDRGTSLAKNIQYF.

The gene calls are TRBV5-5 and TRBJ2-7, with 8 nucleotides matching TRBD1. The CDR3 length is 15 residues. CDR1 is SGHKS and CDR2 is YYEKEE in the germline V gene (reference sequence). The ends lost 3 bases at V and 3 bases at J; junction bases unmatched: 8. Here the CDR3 DNA reads TGTGCCAGCAGCTCACCCCGGGACAGGAGCTACGAGCAGTACTTC. Protein: CASSSPRDRSYEQYF.

This clone was seen a single time. V and J are TRBV15 and TRBJ1-2, with TRBD1 matching over 12 bases. The CDR3 has 20 amino acids. V trimming: 0 bases; J trimming: 2 bases; junction bases outside the gene matches: 13. Per the germline V gene, CDR1 is LNHNV and CDR2 is YYDKDF (reference sequence). Here the CDR3 reads CATSRDRGGTGGAGNYGYTF. CDR3 nucleotide sequence: TGTGCCACCAGCAGAGATAGAGGCGGGACAGGGGGCGCGGGGAACTATGGCTACACCTTC.

J is TRBJ2-7 and V is TRBV11-2; D perhaps matches TRBD2 (6 bases). The CDR3 runs to 18 residues. Looked up from germline, CDR1 is SGHAT and CDR2 is FQNNGV. V was clipped by 0 bases and J by 2 bases, with 20 bases between them. The CDR3 DNA is TGTGCCAGCAGCTTAGATCTTAGGAGGGCAGGGACTCCCTACGAGCAGTACTTC. As protein: CASSLDLRRAGTPYEQYF.

This CDR3 is CASSEGRDNSPLHF. CDR3 DNA: TGTGCCAGCAGTGAAGGCAGGGATAATTCACCCCTCCACTTT. This chain connects TRBV6-1 to TRBJ1-6, with D maybe TRBD1 (5 bases). The CDR3 sequence is 14 residues long. V was trimmed by 1 base and J by 5 bases, leaving 6 bases between them. Germline CDR1 reads MNHNS; CDR2 reads SASEGT.

V usage is TRBV11-2 and J usage is TRBJ1-1; D uncertain. The CDR3 spans 16 residues. The germline V gene has CDR1 SGHAT and CDR2 FQNNGV. With 1 base removed from V and 3 bases from J, the gap between germline ends came to 15 bases. CDR3 sequence (DNA): TGTGCCAGCAGCTTAGTGGCGAGGTTGGCGGACACTGAAGCTTTCTTT. Its protein is CASSLVARLADTEAFF.

The chain couples TRBV7-9 to TRBJ2-7, with D unresolved. Per germline, CDR1 SEHNR and CDR2 FQNEAQ (reference sequence). CDR3 length equals 12 residues. Trimming shortened V by 5 bases and J by 3 bases, and 8 bases separated the two germline ends. This CDR3 is CASSPDIYEQYF. Here the CDR3 DNA reads TGTGCCAGCAGCCCCGACATCTACGAGCAGTACTTC.

The chain has TRBV25-1 and TRBJ2-5; 12 bases are shared with TRBD1. This CDR3 spans 14 amino acids. The trim removed 6 bases at V and 5 bases at J, leaving 4 bases unmatched. Germline CDR1 reads MGHDK; CDR2 reads SYGVNS. The CDR3 DNA reads as TGTGCCAGCAGGGGACAGGGGGCTGGGGAGACCCAGTACTTC. Protein product: CASRGQGAGETQYF.

This clone was seen more than once but under ten times. The V and J genes are TRBV6-5 and TRBJ2-1; 8 bases are a match to TRBD2. The CDR3 covers 12 residues. Looked up from germline, CDR1 is MNHEY and CDR2 is SVGAGI. With 0 bases clipped from V and 14 bases from J, the junction kept 3 bases outside the gene matches. The DNA for the CDR3 is TGTGCCAGCAGTTACTCGAGGCGGGAGGAGTTCTTC. As protein: CASSYSRREEFF.

CDR3 sequence: CASQQGANEQYF. In DNA form, the CDR3 reads TGTGCCAGCCAACAGGGGGCAAACGAGCAGTACTTC. This chain connects TRBV2 to TRBJ2-7; 9 nucleotides line up with TRBD1. The CDR3 loop spans 12 amino acids. Per the germline V gene, CDR1 is SNHLY and CDR2 is FYNNEI. With 8 bases clipped from V and 5 bases from J, the junction kept 4 bases outside the gene matches. Complete variable domain (other parts from reference TRBV2 and TRBJ2-7): EPEVTQTPSHQVTQMGQEVILRCVPISNHLYFYWYRQILGQKVEFLVSFYNNEISEKSEIFDDQFSVERPDGSNFTLKIRSTKLEDSAMYFCASQQGANEQYFGPGTRLTVT.

The gene calls are TRBV27 and TRBJ2-3; 9 nucleotides line up with TRBD1. CDR1 is MNHEY, CDR2 SMNVEV, per germline (reference sequence). The J segment lost 2 bases and the V segment lost 5 bases, leaving 5 bases of the junction unmatched. This CDR3 has 15 amino acids. The CDR3 DNA follows: TGTGCCAGCAGTCCCGGACAGGGGTTCACAGATACGCAGTATTTT. Encoded protein: CASSPGQGFTDTQYF.

The CDR3 region is CASSLASGRGEFF. The CDR3 bases are TGTGCCAGCAGTTTGGCAAGCGGGAGAGGAGAGTTCTTC. The chain links TRBV27 to TRBJ2-1, with 8 bases identical to TRBD2. Looked up from germline, CDR1 is MNHEY and CDR2 is SMNVEV (reference sequence). The CDR3 contains 13 residues. V trimming: 3 bases; J trimming: 14 bases; junction bases outside the gene matches: 9.

The chain uses TRBV6-6 and TRBJ1-5; D possibly corresponds to TRBD1 (5 bases). The CDR3 length is 13 residues. The V gene lost 5 bases and the J gene lost 2 bases, with 7 bases spanning the gap. Looked up from germline, CDR1 is MNHNY and CDR2 is SVGAGI (reference sequence). The CDR3 sequence: CASSPGGNQPQHF. The CDR3 coding sequence is TGTGCCAGCAGTCCGGGGGGCAATCAGCCCCAGCATTTT.